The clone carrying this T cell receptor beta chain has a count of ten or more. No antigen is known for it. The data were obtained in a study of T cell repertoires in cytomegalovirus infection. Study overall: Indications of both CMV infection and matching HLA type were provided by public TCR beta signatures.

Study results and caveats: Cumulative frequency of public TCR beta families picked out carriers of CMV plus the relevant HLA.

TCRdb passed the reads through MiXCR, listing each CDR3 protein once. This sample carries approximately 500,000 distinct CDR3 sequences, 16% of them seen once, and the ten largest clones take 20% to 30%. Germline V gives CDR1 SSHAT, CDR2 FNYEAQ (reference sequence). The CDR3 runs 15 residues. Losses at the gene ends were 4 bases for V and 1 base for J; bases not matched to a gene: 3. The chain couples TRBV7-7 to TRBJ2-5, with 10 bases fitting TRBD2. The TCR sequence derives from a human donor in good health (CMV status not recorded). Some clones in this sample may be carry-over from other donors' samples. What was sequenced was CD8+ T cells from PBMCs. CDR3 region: CASSSPSGGQETQYF. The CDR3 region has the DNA TGTGCCAGCAGCTCCCCTAGCGGGGGCCAAGAGACCCAGTACTTC.